The T cell receptor (beta chain) described here comes from a study of T-cell reconstitution after alpha-beta-depleted transplantation in children. V was trimmed by 0 bases and J by 2 bases, leaving 11 bases between them. CDR1 is DFQATT and CDR2 is SNEGSKA in the germline V gene (reference sequence). There are 14 residues in the CDR3. This sample's TCRbeta library carried unique molecular identifier barcodes. TCRdb re-analysed the PCR reads in MiXCR, keeping a single row per CDR3 protein. The table has a few hundred thousand distinct CDR3 sequences, over 20% seen once. This TCR came from a boy in the first two years of life with Wiskott-Aldrich syndrome, due to receive a stem cell transplant. The material sequenced was PBMCs, taken before TCRalphabeta/CD19-depleted stem cell transplant. The J gene is TRBJ2-7, the V gene TRBV20-1; D call uncertain. This CDR3 is CSAREFGRTYEQYF. DNA of the CDR3: TGCAGTGCTAGAGAGTTCGGACGGACCTACGAGCAGTACTTC.